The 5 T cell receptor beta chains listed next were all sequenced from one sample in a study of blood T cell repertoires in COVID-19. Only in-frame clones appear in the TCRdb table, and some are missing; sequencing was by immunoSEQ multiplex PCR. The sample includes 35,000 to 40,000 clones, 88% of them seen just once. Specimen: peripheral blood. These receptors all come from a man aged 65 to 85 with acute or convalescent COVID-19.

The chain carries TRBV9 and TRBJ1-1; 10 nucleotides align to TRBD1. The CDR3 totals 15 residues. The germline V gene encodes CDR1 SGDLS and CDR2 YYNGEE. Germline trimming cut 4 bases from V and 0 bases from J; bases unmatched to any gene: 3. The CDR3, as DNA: TGTGCCAGCAGCTCGGGACAGGGGTTGAACACTGAAGCTTTCTTT. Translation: CASSSGQGLNTEAFF.

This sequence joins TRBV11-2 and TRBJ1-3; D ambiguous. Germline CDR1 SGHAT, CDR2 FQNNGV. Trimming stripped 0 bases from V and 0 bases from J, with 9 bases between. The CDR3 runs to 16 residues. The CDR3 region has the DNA TGTGCCAGCAGCTTAGATGGCGGCAGCTCTGGAAACACCATATATTTT. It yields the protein CASSLDGGSSGNTIYF.

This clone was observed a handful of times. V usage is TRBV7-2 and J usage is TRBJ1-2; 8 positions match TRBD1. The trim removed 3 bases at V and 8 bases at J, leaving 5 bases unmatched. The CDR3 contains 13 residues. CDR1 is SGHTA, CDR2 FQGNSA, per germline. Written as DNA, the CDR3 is TGTGCCAGCAGCTTGACAGGGGTTGACGGCTACACCTTC. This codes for CASSLTGVDGYTF. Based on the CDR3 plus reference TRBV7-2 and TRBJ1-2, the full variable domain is GAGVSQSPSNKVTEKGKDVELRCDPISGHTALYWYRQSLGQGLEFLIYFQGNSAPDKSGLPSDRFSAERTGGSVSTLTIQRTQQEDSAVYLCASSLTGVDGYTFGSGTRLTVV.

This CDR3 is CASSPKGFSGNTIYF. For the CDR3, the DNA is TGTGCCAGCAGCCCAAAGGGGTTCTCTGGAAACACCATATATTTT. The J gene is TRBJ1-3, the V gene TRBV7-9, with D perhaps TRBD1 (5 bases). The V end was cut by 5 bases, the J end by 0 bases, with 11 bases between. The germline V gene has CDR1 SEHNR and CDR2 FQNEAQ (reference sequence). CDR3 size: 15 residues.

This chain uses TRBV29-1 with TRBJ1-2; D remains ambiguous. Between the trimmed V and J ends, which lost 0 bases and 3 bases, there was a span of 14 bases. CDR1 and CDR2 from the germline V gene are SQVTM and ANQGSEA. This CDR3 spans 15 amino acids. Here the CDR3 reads CSVEEEDASDYGYTF. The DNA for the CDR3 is TGCAGCGTTGAAGAAGAGGATGCCTCGGACTATGGCTACACCTTC.